This record covers a single T cell receptor (beta chain). Germline V gene lookup returns CDR1 SGHKS and CDR2 YYEKEE (reference sequence). Unmatched junction bases numbered 8, after V lost 4 bases and J lost 2 bases. The CDR3 length is 15 residues. The data were produced by immunoSEQ multiplex PCR, yet TCRdb's version contains in-frame clones alone and is incomplete. This table has about 150,000 clones, more than 75% appearing once. These data originate in a study of blood T cell repertoires in COVID-19. The V gene is TRBV5-5, the J gene TRBJ2-7, with 8 nucleotides matching TRBD1. The sequencing input was peripheral blood. This sequence was found in a man between 65 and 79 years old with acute or convalescent COVID-19. The CDR3 bases are TGTGCCAGCAGCGTTTGGGGGACAGGCGCCTACGAGCAGTACTTC. Amino acids: CASSVWGTGAYEQYF.